A single TCR beta chain is shown here with its context. What it binds is not known. Scientists made TCR beta libraries using quantitative 5'-RACE with molecular barcodes. Each CDR3 protein is one row after TCRdb ran MiXCR on the 5' RACE reads. This repertoire shows around 890,000 distinct CDR3 sequences, 12% found once; its top ten account for approximately 0.46%. This sample was included in a study of CD8 T cells in ankylosing spondylitis. Overall study results and limits: In ankylosing spondylitis blood, a motif of seven or eight highly homologous TCR beta variants appeared characteristic. Disease-linked clones bore a CD8+ phenotype and were relatively rare in peripheral blood. Before this, some motif variants had been reported in reactive arthritis synovial fluid and blood. Researchers reportedly found disease-linked clones significantly enriched in matched ankylosing spondylitis synovial fluid.

CDR1 SEHNR and CDR2 FQNEAQ come from the germline V gene (reference sequence). This CDR3 is built from 13 residues. V lost 5 bases and J lost 12, with 16 bases in between. Specimen: blood, either unsorted or a sorted T cell fraction (not recorded which). The V gene is TRBV7-9, the J gene TRBJ1-4, with a tentative D call TRBD1 (5 bases). This TCR was sampled from a male donor with ankylosing spondylitis. The CDR3 is CASSQRSGGELFF. The DNA of the CDR3 is TGTGCCAGCAGCCAAAGGTCCGGGGGGGAACTGTTTTTT.